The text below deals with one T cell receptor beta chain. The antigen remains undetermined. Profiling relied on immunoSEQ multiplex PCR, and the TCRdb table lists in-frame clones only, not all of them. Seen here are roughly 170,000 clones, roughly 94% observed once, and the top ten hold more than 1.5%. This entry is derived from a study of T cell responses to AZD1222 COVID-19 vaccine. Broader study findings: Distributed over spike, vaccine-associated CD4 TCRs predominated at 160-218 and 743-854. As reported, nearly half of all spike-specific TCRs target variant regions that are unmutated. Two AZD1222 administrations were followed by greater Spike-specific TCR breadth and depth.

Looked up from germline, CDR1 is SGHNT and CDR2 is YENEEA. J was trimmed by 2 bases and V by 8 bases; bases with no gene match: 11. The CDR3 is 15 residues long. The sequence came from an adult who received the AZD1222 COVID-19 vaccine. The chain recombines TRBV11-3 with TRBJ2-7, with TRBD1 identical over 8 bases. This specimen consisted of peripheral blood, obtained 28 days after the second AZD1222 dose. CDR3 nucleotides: TGTGCCAGCGTCACCGGGACAGGCCCACCCTACGAGCAGTACTTC. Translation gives CASVTGTGPPYEQYF. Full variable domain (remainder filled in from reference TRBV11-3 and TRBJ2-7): EAGVVQSPRYKIIEKKQPVAFWCNPISGHNTLYWYLQNLGQGPELLIRYENEEAVDDSQLPKDRFSAERLKGVDSTLKIQPAELGDSAVYLCASVTGTGPPYEQYFGPGTRLTVT.